The source of this T cell receptor (beta chain) is a study of cytomegalovirus exposure and HLA in healthy donors. In the PCR, 60 Vbeta and 13 Jbeta primers were used. Here immunoSEQ multiplex PCR was the method, and the copy in TCRdb shows in-frame clones only, minus some. The data show more than 85,000 clones, 78% seen once. On this clone: As yet, its antigen is unknown.

Study-wide findings and caveats: Analysis was carried out at a later point, and it linked a missense DCLRE1C variant to TCR beta V- and J-gene trimming. The number of N-insertions in an Asian-associated ancestry cluster was reportedly below the roughly 660-donor mean in a later analysis.

J gave up 2 bases and V 3 bases, and 3 bases lay outside the gene matches. CDR1 is SGHDT, CDR2 YYEEEE, per germline. The CDR3 sequence is 14 residues long. The sample consisted of PBMCs. This TCR was recovered from a man younger than 40 in good health and CMV-seronegative. The gene calls are TRBV5-6 and TRBJ2-7; 9 bases fit TRBD2. The CDR3: CASSWRTSAYEQYF. The CDR3 bases are TGTGCCAGCAGCTGGAGGACTAGCGCCTACGAGCAGTACTTC.